The 30 T cell receptor beta chains reported below all come from one sample, sequenced in a study of siplizumab effects on memory and regulatory T cells (dated by TCRdb to between 2018 and 2021). Library prep was done by the immunoSEQ multiplex PCR assay. This is the immuneACCESS table as TCRdb keeps it, with only in-frame sequences that have V and J called. A part of the clones is gone; compared with another copy, unresolved V genes explain less than half, and the rest is unexplained. A total of more than 60,000 clones appear in this sample, approximately 96% of them only once. The ten most abundant clones make up about 0.095% of the sample. Material for sequencing was naive CD8+ T cells sorted from blood. The sample's cell subset or site label, decoded: unstimulated naive T cells. Every receptor here comes from a human donor in good health.

This chain uses TRBV4-1 with TRBJ2-7, with D uncertain. The germline V gene has CDR1 MGHRA and CDR2 YSYEKL. The CDR3 totals 16 residues. V lost 0 bases and J lost 3, with 15 bases in between. The CDR3 spells CASSQDTRRTDYEQYF. The CDR3 region has the DNA TGCGCCAGCAGCCAAGATACGAGACGGACCGACTACGAGCAGTACTTC.

The genes are TRBV9 and TRBJ1-2; maybe TRBD1 (5 bases). CDR3 size: 13 residues. In germline, CDR1 is SGDLS, CDR2 YYNGEE. V gave up 0 bases and J gave up 8 bases, with 11 bases separating them. CDR3 sequence: CASSVGSGQGYTF. The CDR3 DNA reads TGTGCCAGCAGCGTAGGGTCAGGGCAAGGCTACACCTTC.

This clone was observed once. V and J are TRBV5-4 and TRBJ1-4; D is unresolved. The CDR3 has 13 residues. Germline V lookup: CDR1 SGHNT, CDR2 YYREEE (reference sequence). The V and J ends lost 3 bases and 6 bases respectively, with 9 bases between them. DNA of the CDR3: TGTGCCAGCAGCTCCCCGGGTGATGAAAAACTGTTTTTT. This encodes CASSSPGDEKLFF. Based on the CDR3 plus reference TRBV5-4 and TRBJ1-4, the full variable domain is ETGVTQSPTHLIKTRGQQVTLRCSSQSGHNTVSWYQQALGQGPQFIFQYYREEENGRGNFPPRFSGLQFPNYSSELNVNALELDDSALYLCASSSPGDEKLFFGSGTQLSVL.

In this sample, this clone turned up once. V gene TRBV4-2 combines with J gene TRBJ2-1; D not resolved. V was clipped by 0 bases and J by 9 bases, with 12 bases between them. CDR1 and CDR2 (germline): LGHNA, YNFKEQ. This CDR3 is 14 amino acids long. CDR3 amino acids: CASSQEWSRSEQFF. CDR3 nucleotide sequence: TGTGCCAGCAGCCAAGAGTGGTCTCGATCTGAGCAGTTCTTC.

The V call is TRBV19, the J call TRBJ2-3; D gene uncertain. V gave up 6 bases and J gave up 4 bases, with 8 bases separating them. The CDR3 loop spans 12 amino acids. Germline CDR1 reads LNHDA; CDR2 reads SQIVND (reference sequence). CDR3 in amino acids: CASRDPPDTQYF. In nucleotides, the CDR3 is TGTGCCAGTAGAGATCCGCCAGATACGCAGTATTTT.

The chain employs TRBV9 and TRBJ2-7, with D perhaps matching TRBD2 (5 bases). The CDR3 sequence is 15 residues long. CDR1 SGDLS and CDR2 YYNGEE come from the germline V gene. V lost 1 base and J 2 bases, leaving 13 bases between the germline ends. The CDR3 coding sequence is TGTGCCAGCAGCGTACGATCTGACGGGACCTACGAGCAGTACTTC. Its protein product is CASSVRSDGTYEQYF.

The chain is built from TRBV4-3 and TRBJ2-7, with 12 bases aligning to TRBD1. This CDR3 has 16 amino acids. Germline loops: CDR1 LGHNA, CDR2 YSLEER. V was clipped by 0 bases and J by 5 bases; unmatched bases: 5. CDR3 region: CASSQEGQGAFNEQYF. CDR3 coding DNA: TGCGCCAGCAGCCAAGAGGGACAGGGGGCTTTCAACGAGCAGTACTTC.

The rearrangement uses TRBV1 and TRBJ1-4; the table's D call, TRBD1, was not checked against the DNA. TRBV1 has pseudogene status. This CDR3 spans 16 amino acids. The CDR3 reads CTTKRTGRATNEKLFF. CDR3 in DNA: TGCACCACCAAGAGGACAGGGAGGGCAACTAATGAAAAACTGTTTTTT.

The V gene is TRBV28, the J gene TRBJ1-3; D call uncertain. This CDR3 region has 15 residues. The ends were cut back, 6 bases at V and 4 bases at J, with 16 bases in the middle. The germline CDR1 and CDR2 sequences are MDHEN and SYDVKM. DNA for the CDR3: TGTGCCAGCAGCCCCCCCGGGGAGGGAGGAAACACCATATATTTT. It translates to CASSPPGEGGNTIYF.

The chain joins TRBV10-3 to TRBJ1-1; D unclear. The CDR3 extends over 14 amino acids. V was trimmed by 4 bases and J by 6 bases, leaving 15 bases between them. CDR1 and CDR2 (germline): ENHRY, SYGVKD. The CDR3 nucleotides read TGTGCCATCAGTGTGAAACCCGGGCCCGCTGAAGCTTTCTTT. Translation gives CAISVKPGPAEAFF.

Note on this clone: At one of its ends the junction is not consistent with the germline gene, which may arise from a read error. In nucleotides, the CDR3 is TGTGCGAGTAGGGGGGAACAGTACAACACTGAAGCTTTCTTT. Residues: CASRGEQYNTEAFF. The chain uses TRBV19 and TRBJ1-1; TRBD1 is a possible D gene (6 bases). The length of the CDR3 is 14 residues. CDR1 is LNHDA and CDR2 is SQIVND in the germline V gene (reference sequence).

CDR3 nucleotides: TGTGCCAGTGAACTAGCGGGGGGCGGAAATGAGCAGTTCTTC. This gives the protein CASELAGGGNEQFF. The genes are TRBV19 and TRBJ2-1, with TRBD2 identical over 12 bases. The CDR3 loop spans 14 amino acids. CDR1 LNHDA and CDR2 SQIVND come from the germline V gene (reference sequence). Trimming at V came to 8 bases and at J to 7 bases, leaving 6 bases not matched to a gene.

This chain uses TRBV7-7 with TRBJ1-1; the match to TRBD1 covers 10 bases. The germline V gene has CDR1 SSHAT and CDR2 FNYEAQ (reference sequence). The CDR3 totals 16 residues. V was pared by 6 bases and J by 1 base, with 8 bases of the junction left unmatched. The CDR3 sequence is CASRYDRGLGNTEAFF. The CDR3 DNA is TGTGCCAGCAGGTACGACAGGGGGCTAGGGAACACTGAAGCTTTCTTT.

This chain uses TRBV30 with TRBJ1-1; no definite D call. The ends were cut back, 0 bases at V and 0 bases at J, with 5 bases in the middle. The CDR3 consists of 13 residues. Germline lookup yields CDR1 GTSNPN and CDR2 SVGIG (reference sequence). CDR3 sequence: CAWSVYMNTEAFF. CDR3 DNA: TGTGCCTGGAGTGTTTATATGAACACTGAAGCTTTCTTT.

This clone was detected once. The rearrangement links TRBV25-1 to TRBJ1-4; D not resolved. The CDR3 spans 16 residues. Between the trimmed V and J ends, which lost 1 base and 6 bases, there was a span of 15 bases. Looked up from germline, CDR1 is MGHDK and CDR2 is SYGVNS. In nucleotides, the CDR3 is TGTGCCAGCAGTGAATTATTGAAGGGCCCGGATGAAAAACTGTTTTTT. Translation: CASSELLKGPDEKLFF.

The rearrangement links TRBV28 to TRBJ1-5; tentative D call: TRBD1 (5 bases). The CDR3 has 12 residues. The V gene lost 9 bases and the J gene lost 2 bases, with 8 bases spanning the gap. CDR1 and CDR2 from the germline V gene are MDHEN and SYDVKM. Here the CDR3 reads CASGDGNQPQHF. CDR3 nucleotide sequence: TGTGCCAGTGGGGACGGCAATCAGCCCCAGCATTTT.

The V call is TRBV19, the J call TRBJ2-5; D remains ambiguous. The germline V and J ends were trimmed by 3 bases and 4 bases, with 15 bases remaining between them. The CDR3 consists of 15 residues. From germline, CDR1 is LNHDA and CDR2 SQIVND (reference sequence). In nucleotides, the CDR3 is TGTGCCAGTAGTATTAGTTTTGAGAATCCAGAGACCCAGTACTTC. Translation: CASSISFENPETQYF.

CDR3 region: CASSQISGVYGYTF. The DNA for the CDR3 is TGCGCCAGCAGCCAGATATCCGGCGTCTATGGCTACACCTTC. The J gene is TRBJ1-2, the V gene TRBV4-1; unclear D gene. The CDR3 sequence is 14 residues long. The germline CDR1 and CDR2 sequences are MGHRA and YSYEKL. The ends were cut back, 3 bases at V and 4 bases at J, with 12 bases in the middle.

This chain uses TRBV7-9 with TRBJ1-1; 8 bases agree with TRBD1. Germline-derived CDR1 and CDR2 are SEHNR and FQNEAQ (reference sequence). There are 15 residues in the CDR3. J lost 3 bases, V lost 3 bases, and 6 bases had no gene match. In DNA, the CDR3 is TGTGCCAGCAGCTTGTCAGGGGGCTTGGACACTGAAGCTTTCTTT. It encodes CASSLSGGLDTEAFF.

The rearrangement joins TRBV9 to TRBJ1-6; D remains ambiguous. The V gene lost 4 bases and the J gene lost 6 bases, with 11 bases spanning the gap. This CDR3 has 14 amino acids. The germline V gene has CDR1 SGDLS and CDR2 YYNGEE. DNA of the CDR3: TGTGCCAGCAGCCCCGAAGCTGGTAATTCACCCCTCCACTTT. It yields the protein CASSPEAGNSPLHF. The full variable domain, its missing parts supplied by reference TRBV9 and TRBJ1-6, is DSGVTQTPKHLITATGQRVTLRCSPRSGDLSVYWYQQSLDQGLQFLIQYYNGEERAKGNILERFSAQQFPDLHSELNLSSLELGDSALYFCASSPEAGNSPLHFGNGTRLTVT.

This chain links TRBV5-1 with TRBJ2-7, with TRBD1 as a possible D gene (5 bases). This CDR3 has 12 amino acids. The V end was cut by 1 base, the J end by 4 bases, with 6 bases between. In germline, CDR1 is SGHRS, CDR2 YFSETQ. The CDR3 region has the DNA TGCGCCAGCAGCTTGCAGGGATACGAGCAGTACTTC. Translated: CASSLQGYEQYF.

The chain joins TRBV7-9 to TRBJ1-3, with unresolved D. The germline V gene has CDR1 SEHNR and CDR2 FQNEAQ (reference sequence). CDR3 size: 13 residues. The V end was cut by 9 bases, the J end by 0 bases, with 9 bases between. The CDR3 region has the DNA TGTGCCAGAGAGGGTCTCTCTGGAAACACCATATATTTT. Encoded protein: CAREGLSGNTIYF. Full variable domain (outside the CDR3, taken from reference TRBV7-9 and TRBJ1-3): DTGVSQNPRHKITKRGQNVTFRCDPISEHNRLYWYRQTLGQGPEFLTYFQNEAQLEKSRLLSDRFSAERPKGSFSTLEIQRTEQGDSAMYLCAREGLSGNTIYFGEGSWLTVV.

The V call is TRBV6-5, the J call TRBJ2-7; D not certain. Germline V CDR1 and CDR2: MNHEY, SVGAGI. This CDR3 is 11 amino acids long. V dropped 5 bases and J dropped 5 bases, with 7 bases sitting between them. The CDR3 sequence is CASSMGHEQYF. The CDR3 DNA reads TGTGCCAGCAGTATGGGTCACGAGCAGTACTTC.

The rearrangement links TRBV7-9 to TRBJ1-1; TRBD1 is a possible D gene (6 bases). The CDR3 loop spans 15 amino acids. Trimming removed 7 bases at V and 1 base at J, with 16 bases between. Germline V CDR1 and CDR2: SEHNR, FQNEAQ (reference sequence). The CDR3 region has the DNA TGTGCCAGCACCTTGGGCCCGGACAGGAACACTGAAGCTTTCTTT. Translating it yields CASTLGPDRNTEAFF. Full variable domain (remainder filled in from reference TRBV7-9 and TRBJ1-1): DTGVSQNPRHKITKRGQNVTFRCDPISEHNRLYWYRQTLGQGPEFLTYFQNEAQLEKSRLLSDRFSAERPKGSFSTLEIQRTEQGDSAMYLCASTLGPDRNTEAFFGQGTRLTVV.

The J gene is TRBJ2-1, the V gene TRBV9; D may be TRBD2 (5 bases). Germline CDR1 SGDLS, CDR2 YYNGEE. The CDR3 has 14 amino acids. V dropped 2 bases and J dropped 9 bases, with 15 bases sitting between them. The CDR3 region is CASSVDGGSAEQFF. For the CDR3, the DNA is TGTGCCAGCAGCGTTGATGGTGGTAGCGCTGAGCAGTTCTTC.

The chain couples TRBV5-1 to TRBJ1-1; D remains ambiguous. Between the trimmed V and J ends, which lost 0 bases and 4 bases, there was a span of 7 bases. This CDR3 comprises 13 residues. Germline CDR1 reads SGHRS; CDR2 reads YFSETQ. The CDR3 DNA is TGCGCCAGCAGCTTGGGGTGGGGCACTGAAGCTTTCTTT. It translates to CASSLGWGTEAFF.

This clone was seen once. V gene TRBV4-2 combines with J gene TRBJ2-7, with TRBD1 matching 7 bases. Unmatched junction bases numbered 2, after V lost 0 bases and J lost 0 bases. The CDR3 has 15 amino acids. Germline CDR1 LGHNA, CDR2 YNFKEQ. CDR3 amino acids: CASSQEAGGSYEQYF. DNA for the CDR3: TGTGCCAGCAGCCAAGAGGCAGGGGGCTCCTACGAGCAGTACTTC.

The chain is built from TRBV27 and TRBJ2-7; 13 bases fit TRBD2. The V segment lost 3 bases and the J segment 5 bases; nucleotides outside the gene matches: 7. This CDR3 region has 16 residues. CDR1 is MNHEY, CDR2 SMNVEV, per germline (reference sequence). This chain's CDR3 is CASSFVLAGGPHEQYF. The CDR3 region has the DNA TGTGCCAGCAGTTTTGTACTAGCGGGGGGGCCACACGAGCAGTACTTC.

This chain joins TRBV6-6 and TRBJ2-7; D possibly corresponds to TRBD2 (6 bases). Germline V gene data show CDR1 as MNHNY and CDR2 as SVGAGI (reference sequence). V was shortened by 7 bases and J by 4 bases, with 20 bases between the two germline ends. The CDR3 extends over 15 amino acids. The CDR3 DNA reads TGTGCCAGCACCGCCTTGGGGGGTGATCATTACGAGCAGTACTTC. Protein product: CASTALGGDHYEQYF.

The gene calls are TRBV19 and TRBJ2-7; TRBD2 agrees at 7 bases. The CDR3 length is 15 residues. Trimming removed 4 bases from V and 1 base from J; junction bases left unmatched: 7. From germline, CDR1 is LNHDA and CDR2 SQIVND (reference sequence). The CDR3 DNA follows: TGTGCCAGTAGTACCCTCGCGGGGGTTTCCTACGAGCAGTACTTC. The encoded protein is CASSTLAGVSYEQYF.